This T cell receptor beta chain was sequenced for a study of T cells in Graves' hyperthyroidism and ophthalmopathy. Study-level results: Ophthalmopathy was distinguished from stable hyperthyroidism by 13 V-J signatures. With a median lead of around 6.7 months before onset, the model predicted ophthalmopathy.

Researchers amplified the TCR beta CDR3 regions from RNA transcripts. A first-round RT-PCR of the TCR CDR3 used the HTBI primer set. From the multiplex PCR reads, TCRdb called clonotypes with MiXCR, one entry per CDR3 protein. The data contain almost 600,000 distinct CDR3 sequences, around 45% of them seen just once; the ten biggest clones take up around 7.7%. This clonotype was seen a handful of times. Its antigen is unknown. Each diagnosis was grounded in clinical symptoms, serum thyroxine and TRAb, thyroid ultrasound, and orbital computed tomography. Sequenced material: peripheral blood or thyroid tissue (not recorded which). This TCR derives from a woman aged 18-29 years with Graves' hyperthyroidism.

CDR3 in DNA: TGTGCCAGCAGGAATATAGGGTTTACGAACACTGAAGCTTTCTTT. Its translation: CASRNIGFTNTEAFF. V gene TRBV13 combines with J gene TRBJ1-1; D is ambiguous. CDR3 length: 15 residues. Germline V gives CDR1 PRHDT, CDR2 FYEKMQ (reference sequence). Trimming cost V 6 bases and J 1 base, with 15 bases left between them.